This T cell receptor (beta chain) derives from a study of regulatory T cells in long-lasting Graves disease. Assembly of TCR beta libraries relied on iRepertoire HTBI primers together with Arm-PCR of CDR3 regions. TCRdb reprocessed the multiplex PCR reads with MiXCR, giving one entry per CDR3 protein. The sample consists of over 200,000 distinct CDR3 sequences, 18% of them appearing once. Specified time point: newly diagnosed GD, antithyroid drugs for less than 3 months. The TCR library was made from RNA that had been extracted from PBMCs in TRIzol. Ten or more counts support this clonotype. This sample was shared with a second study, whose subject was T cells in Graves' hyperthyroidism and ophthalmopathy.

The sequenced sample was peripheral blood mononuclear cells (PBMCs), obtained at new diagnosis, from a patient treated with antithyroid drugs. The receptor was derived from a woman aged 25 to 39 with Graves disease.

The CDR3 nucleotides are TGTGCCAGTATTAAGGTAGGCTCGAATGAGCAGTTCTTC. It encodes CASIKVGSNEQFF. V usage is TRBV19 and J usage is TRBJ2-1; no reliable D call. Germline CDR1 reads LNHDA; CDR2 reads SQIVND (reference sequence). The length of the CDR3 is 13 residues. Trimming removed 7 bases from V and 7 bases from J, with 14 bases in between.